The 16 T cell receptor beta chains given below trace back to one sample, sequenced in a study of control samples from healthy donors and cancer patients. Profiled with immunoSEQ multiplex PCR; TCRdb holds only in-frame clones, not every one. The data contain tens of thousands of clones, about 80% of them singletons. Sample: blood. These receptor sequences come from an older man in good health.

The V call is TRBV12-3 or TRBV12-4, the J call TRBJ1-1; D gene unclear. CDR3 length equals 12 residues. V lost 4 bases and J lost 9, with 12 bases in between. This CDR3 is CASSSSWPQAFF. The CDR3 coding sequence is TGTGCCAGCAGTTCATCTTGGCCCCAAGCTTTCTTT.

This chain links TRBV7-8 with TRBJ2-4; TRBD1 might be the D (5 bases). CDR3 length: 14 amino acids. V was cut by 1 base and J by 7 bases, with 11 bases left in between. From germline, CDR1 is SGHVS and CDR2 FQNEAQ. CDR3 sequence (DNA): TGTGCCAGCAGCTTAGGGCAGGGAATCAACATTCAGTACTTC. Protein: CASSLGQGINIQYF. The whole variable domain, remainder taken from reference TRBV7-8 and TRBJ2-4, is GAGVSQSPRYKVAKRGQDVALRCDPISGHVSLFWYQQALGQGPEFLTYFQNEAQLDKSGLPSDRFFAERPEGSVSTLKIQRTQQEDSAVYLCASSLGQGINIQYFGAGTRLSVL.

V is TRBV6-4 and J is TRBJ1-2, with unresolved D. V was shortened by 5 bases and J by 0 bases, with 13 bases between the two germline ends. The CDR3 is made up of 15 amino acids. Germline lookup yields CDR1 MRHNA and CDR2 SNTAGT. CDR3 region: CASSPGGGPNYGYTF. In DNA form, the CDR3 reads TGTGCCAGCAGTCCCGGTGGCGGGCCTAACTATGGCTACACCTTC.

This chain connects TRBV27 to TRBJ2-1; D may match TRBD1 or TRBD2 (6 bases each). CDR1 and CDR2 (germline): MNHEY, SMNVEV (reference sequence). V was shortened by 7 bases and J by 3 bases, with 16 bases between the two germline ends. The CDR3 runs to 15 residues. CDR3 residues: CASTSDRRDYNEQFF. CDR3 nucleotides: TGTGCCAGCACCTCCGACAGGAGGGACTACAATGAGCAGTTCTTC.

J is TRBJ2-5 and V is TRBV11-3, with a possible D match to TRBD2 (6 bases). The V and J ends lost 5 bases and 2 bases respectively, with 15 bases between them. The CDR3 totals 15 residues. CDR1 is SGHNT and CDR2 is YENEEA in the germline V gene. CDR3 protein: CASSAGGWIQETQYF. CDR3 in DNA: TGTGCCAGCAGCGCAGGAGGGTGGATTCAAGAGACCCAGTACTTC. Using reference TRBV11-3 and TRBJ2-5 for the parts outside the CDR3, the full variable domain is EAGVVQSPRYKIIEKKQPVAFWCNPISGHNTLYWYLQNLGQGPELLIRYENEEAVDDSQLPKDRFSAERLKGVDSTLKIQPAELGDSAVYLCASSAGGWIQETQYFGPGTRLLVL.

The rearrangement links TRBV5-5 to TRBJ2-2; D is perhaps TRBD1 (6 bases). The CDR3 is 17 residues long. Germline V gene lookup returns CDR1 SGHKS and CDR2 YYEKEE (reference sequence). V was pared by 5 bases and J by 4 bases, with 21 bases between. Here the CDR3 reads CASRSRLAGAGTGELFF. The CDR3 DNA is TGTGCCAGCAGGTCCCGGCTAGCAGGGGCCGGCACCGGGGAGCTGTTTTTT.

The CDR3 is CASRPLGGAREAFF. The CDR3 nucleotides are TGCGCCAGCAGACCCCTGGGAGGGGCGCGTGAAGCTTTCTTT. V usage is TRBV5-1 and J usage is TRBJ1-1; a possible D gene is TRBD1 (5 bases). CDR1 and CDR2 (germline): SGHRS, YFSETQ. V gave up 5 bases and J gave up 7 bases, with 18 bases separating them. The CDR3 length is 14 residues.

This sequence joins TRBV5-4 and TRBJ2-2; TRBD2 might be the D (7 bases). V lost 4 bases to trimming and J lost 7 bases, with 20 bases between them. Germline assignment: CDR1 SGHNT and CDR2 YYREEE (reference sequence). This CDR3 is 16 amino acids long. CDR3 sequence (DNA): TGTGCCAGCAGCCCGACGGGGGGCGCTAGGATCGGGGAGCTGTTTTTT. Its protein product is CASSPTGGARIGELFF.

The chain is built from TRBV19 and TRBJ1-1, with 9 bases matching TRBD1. The J segment lost 3 bases and the V segment lost 7 bases, leaving 9 bases of the junction unmatched. The CDR3 is 15 amino acids. Germline V gene data show CDR1 as LNHDA and CDR2 as SQIVND (reference sequence). The CDR3 reads CASNSGQGRDTEAFF. CDR3 nucleotides: TGTGCCAGTAACTCGGGACAGGGTCGTGACACTGAAGCTTTCTTT.

The chain joins TRBV5-1 to TRBJ2-5, with D tentatively TRBD2 (5 bases). The germline V and J ends were trimmed by 5 bases and 5 bases, with 13 bases remaining between them. The length of the CDR3 is 13 residues. From germline, CDR1 is SGHRS and CDR2 YFSETQ. The CDR3 bases are TGCGCCAGCAGGCCTGGGAGTGCTGAGACCCAGTACTTC. It codes for CASRPGSAETQYF.

The V call is TRBV30, the J call TRBJ2-5, with D possibly being TRBD2 (6 bases). This CDR3 is built from 12 residues. Germline loops: CDR1 GTSNPN, CDR2 SVGIG (reference sequence). V was clipped by 3 bases and J by 11 bases, with 16 bases between them. CDR3: CAWRAIGGGQYF. For the CDR3, the DNA is TGTGCCTGGAGAGCGATCGGAGGAGGGCAGTACTTC.

This clone was detected only once. V and J are TRBV30 and TRBJ1-6; D perhaps matches TRBD1 (5 bases). Germline V CDR1 and CDR2: GTSNPN, SVGIG (reference sequence). With 2 bases removed from V and 3 bases from J, the gap between germline ends came to 14 bases. This CDR3 comprises 16 residues. DNA of the CDR3: TGTGCCTGGAGTCCTTCCCCGGGGGACTATAATTCACCCCTCCACTTT. It encodes CAWSPSPGDYNSPLHF.

The chain links TRBV6-5 to TRBJ1-2; 8 nucleotides align to TRBD1. The ends lost 0 bases at V and 7 bases at J; junction bases unmatched: 10. CDR1 and CDR2 (germline): MNHEY, SVGAGI. CDR3 length equals 16 residues. The CDR3 region is CASSYSTVRGLVGYTF. CDR3 sequence (DNA): TGTGCCAGCAGTTACTCGACCGTCAGGGGGCTTGTTGGCTACACCTTC.

This rearrangement joins TRBV6-5 to TRBJ2-1; D is unclear. In germline, CDR1 is MNHEY, CDR2 SVGAGI. The length of the CDR3 is 15 residues. V was shortened by 2 bases and J by 5 bases, with 13 bases between the two germline ends. The CDR3 DNA reads TGTGCCAGCAGTTACAACCCAACCCCCAACAATGAGCAGTTCTTC. Translating it yields CASSYNPTPNNEQFF.

This clone appeared once. The chain combines TRBV19 with TRBJ1-5; D is uncertain. CDR1 and CDR2 (germline): LNHDA, SQIVND (reference sequence). The germline V and J ends were trimmed by 2 bases and 3 bases, with 8 bases remaining between them. The CDR3 spans 14 residues. The CDR3 bases are TGTGCCAGTAGTATAAGCCCGTTCAATCAGCCCCAGCATTTT. Translating it yields CASSISPFNQPQHF.

This chain joins TRBV27 and TRBJ2-1; 12 nucleotides align to TRBD2. CDR1 MNHEY and CDR2 SMNVEV come from the germline V gene (reference sequence). Trimming took 5 bases from V and 7 from J; bases not matched to a gene: 9. There are 16 residues in the CDR3. The CDR3 sequence: CASSPLAGGGTNEQFF. In DNA form, the CDR3 reads TGTGCCAGCAGTCCGCTAGCGGGAGGGGGAACGAATGAGCAGTTCTTC.